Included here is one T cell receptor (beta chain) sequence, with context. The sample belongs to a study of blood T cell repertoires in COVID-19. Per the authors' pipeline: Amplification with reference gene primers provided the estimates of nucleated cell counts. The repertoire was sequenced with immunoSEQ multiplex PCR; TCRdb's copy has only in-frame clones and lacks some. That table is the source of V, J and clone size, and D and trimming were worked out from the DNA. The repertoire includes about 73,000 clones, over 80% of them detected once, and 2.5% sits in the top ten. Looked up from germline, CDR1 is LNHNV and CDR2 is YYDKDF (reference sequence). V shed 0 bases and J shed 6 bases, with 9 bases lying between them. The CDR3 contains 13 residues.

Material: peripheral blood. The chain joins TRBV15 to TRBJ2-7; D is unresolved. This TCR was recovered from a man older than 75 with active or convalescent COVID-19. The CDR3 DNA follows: TGTGCCACCAGCAGAGAATTTACCGGCGAGCAGTACTTC. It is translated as CATSREFTGEQYF.